The entry below describes one T cell receptor (beta chain). The data were taken from a study of CD8 T cells in ankylosing spondylitis. TCRdb re-called the 5' RACE reads through MiXCR, storing one row per CDR3 protein. The sample includes about 130,000 distinct CDR3 sequences, around 13% of them seen just once. V shed 3 bases and J 4 bases; nucleotides not matched to a gene: 4. The germline V gene has CDR1 SQVTM and CDR2 ANQGSEA. The length of the CDR3 is 14 residues. The sequenced sample consisted of blood, either unsorted or a sorted T cell fraction (not recorded which). The gene calls are TRBV29-1 and TRBJ2-5; TRBD1 aligns across 11 bases. The sequence was obtained from a female donor with ankylosing spondylitis or in good health (not recorded which). CDR3 bases: TGCAGCGTTGACGGACAGGGGGCAAGAGAGACCCAGTACTTC. It encodes CSVDGQGARETQYF. Based on the CDR3 plus reference TRBV29-1 and TRBJ2-5, the full variable domain is SAVISQKPSRDICQRGTSLTIQCQVDSQVTMMFWYRQQPGQSLTLIATANQGSEATYESGFVIDKFPISRPNLTFSTLTVSNMSPEDSSIYLCSVDGQGARETQYFGPGTRLLVL.